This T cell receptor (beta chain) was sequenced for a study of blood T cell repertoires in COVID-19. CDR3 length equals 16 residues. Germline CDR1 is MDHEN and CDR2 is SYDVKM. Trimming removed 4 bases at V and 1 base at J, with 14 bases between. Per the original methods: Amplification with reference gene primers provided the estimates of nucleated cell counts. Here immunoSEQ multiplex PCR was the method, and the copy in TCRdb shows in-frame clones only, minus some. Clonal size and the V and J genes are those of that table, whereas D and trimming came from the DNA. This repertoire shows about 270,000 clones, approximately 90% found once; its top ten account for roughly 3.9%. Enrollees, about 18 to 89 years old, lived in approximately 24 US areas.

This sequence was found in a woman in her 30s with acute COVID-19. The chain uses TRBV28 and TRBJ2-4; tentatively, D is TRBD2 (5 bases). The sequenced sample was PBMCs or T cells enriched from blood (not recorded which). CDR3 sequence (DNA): TGTGCCAGCAGTTACCTGGACTCTTCCGCCAAAAACATTCAGTACTTC. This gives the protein CASSYLDSSAKNIQYF. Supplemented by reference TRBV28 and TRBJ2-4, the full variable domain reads DVKVTQSSRYLVKRTGEKVFLECVQDMDHENMFWYRQDPGLGLRLIYFSYDVKMKEKGDIPEGYSVSREKKERFSLILESASTNQTSMYLCASSYLDSSAKNIQYFGAGTRLSVL.